These 6 T cell receptor beta chains were sequenced from one sample in a study of cytomegalovirus exposure and HLA in healthy donors. With 60 Vbeta and 13 Jbeta primers, the PCR was carried out. Profiling relied on immunoSEQ multiplex PCR, and the TCRdb table lists in-frame clones only, not all of them. The sample lists 95,000 to 150,000 clones, about 68% occurring once. The sample comprised PBMCs. All receptors derive from a man between 40 and 49 years old in good health and CMV-seropositive.

The chain carries TRBV4-1 and TRBJ1-1, with D uncertain. Germline V CDR1 and CDR2: MGHRA, YSYEKL. Trimming pared 0 bases from V and 3 bases from J, leaving 17 bases between. This CDR3 is built from 17 residues. The CDR3, as DNA: TGCGCCAGCAGCCAAGATCCCGCCGCAGCCCAGGACACTGAAGCTTTCTTT. This encodes CASSQDPAAAQDTEAFF.

CDR3 residues: CASSPRTSGEGETQYF. The CDR3 DNA reads TGTGCCAGCAGCCCCCGGACTAGCGGGGAGGGGGAGACCCAGTACTTC. The chain couples TRBV5-4 to TRBJ2-5, with 12 bases matching TRBD2. V gave up 4 bases and J gave up 5 bases; unmatched junction bases: 9. In germline, CDR1 is SGHNT, CDR2 YYREEE (reference sequence). This CDR3 region has 16 residues.

This chain joins TRBV14 and TRBJ2-3; D uncertain. CDR3 length equals 18 residues. Deletions cut 2 bases from V and 1 base from J, with 19 bases between. CDR1 SGHDN and CDR2 FVKESK come from the germline V gene. CDR3 region: CASSQIPKVEPGTDTQYF. Written as DNA, the CDR3 is TGTGCCAGCAGCCAAATCCCGAAGGTGGAGCCAGGCACAGATACGCAGTATTTT.

The V gene is TRBV19, the J gene TRBJ2-2; maybe TRBD1 (6 bases). The V end was cut by 7 bases, the J end by 6 bases, with 12 bases between. From germline, CDR1 is LNHDA and CDR2 SQIVND (reference sequence). This CDR3 spans 13 amino acids. The CDR3 sequence is CASTPDRPGELFF. The CDR3 region has the DNA TGTGCCAGTACCCCGGACAGACCCGGGGAGCTGTTTTTT.

V gene TRBV2 combines with J gene TRBJ2-1, with TRBD2 matching over 15 bases. The CDR3 totals 15 residues. V shed 7 bases, J shed 8 bases, and the junction held 6 bases outside the gene matches. The germline gives CDR1 SNHLY, CDR2 FYNNEI. CDR3: CASNLGLAGGYEQFF. The DNA of the CDR3 is TGTGCCAGCAACCTGGGACTAGCGGGGGGATATGAGCAGTTCTTC.

This chain joins TRBV5-5 and TRBJ2-3, with 15 bases identical to TRBD2. The J segment lost 6 bases and the V segment lost 4 bases, leaving 6 bases of the junction unmatched. Germline V CDR1 and CDR2: SGHKS, YYEKEE (reference sequence). This CDR3 comprises 16 residues. CDR3 in amino acids: CASSPGLAGGGDTQYF. CDR3 nucleotide sequence: TGTGCCAGCAGCCCGGGACTAGCGGGGGGCGGGGATACGCAGTATTTT.